This T cell receptor (beta chain) was found in a study of cytomegalovirus exposure and HLA in healthy donors. Overall study findings and caveats: When the data were analyzed later, several of the most significant clusters appeared to be linked to common viral pathogens. Fewer than 200 TCR beta chains were listed as cytomegalovirus-associated. Later analysis indicated greater clonal expansion among HLA-associated TCR beta chains than among equally common other chains. Certain sequence variants were highly shared and formed a cluster, and this cluster was likely a sequencing artifact.

Germline V gene lookup returns CDR1 MNHEY and CDR2 SVGAGI. Deletions cut 0 bases from V and 4 bases from J, with 15 bases between. The length of the CDR3 is 16 residues. About this clone itself: Its antigen is unidentified.

Vbeta (60) and Jbeta (13) primers were used in the PCR. The protocol was immunoSEQ multiplex PCR, while the TCRdb copy is restricted to in-frame clones and leaves out a portion. Here the sample spans about 43,000 clones, roughly half being singletons. The material sequenced was PBMCs. The receptor comes from a man in his 60s in good health and CMV-seronegative. The V call is TRBV6-5, the J call TRBJ1-1; D possibly corresponds to TRBD1 (5 bases). DNA of the CDR3: TGTGCCAGCAGTTACTCAGCGGGGCGTGGTTTCACTGAAGCTTTCTTT. Protein product: CASSYSAGRGFTEAFF.